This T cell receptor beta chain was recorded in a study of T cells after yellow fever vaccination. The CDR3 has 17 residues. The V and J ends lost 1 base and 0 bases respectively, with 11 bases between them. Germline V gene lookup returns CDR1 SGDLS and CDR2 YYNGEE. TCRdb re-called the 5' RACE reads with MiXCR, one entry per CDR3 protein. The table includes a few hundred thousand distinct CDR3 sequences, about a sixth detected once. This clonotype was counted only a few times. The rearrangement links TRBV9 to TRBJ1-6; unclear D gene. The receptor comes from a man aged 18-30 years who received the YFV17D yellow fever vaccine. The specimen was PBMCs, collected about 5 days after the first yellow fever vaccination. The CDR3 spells CASSVSVDTSYNSPLHF. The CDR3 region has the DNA TGTGCCAGCAGCGTATCGGTTGATACCTCCTATAATTCACCCCTCCACTTT. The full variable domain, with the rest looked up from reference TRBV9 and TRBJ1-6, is DSGVTQTPKHLITATGQRVTLRCSPRSGDLSVYWYQQSLDQGLQFLIQYYNGEERAKGNILERFSAQQFPDLHSELNLSSLELGDSALYFCASSVSVDTSYNSPLHFGNGTRLTVT.